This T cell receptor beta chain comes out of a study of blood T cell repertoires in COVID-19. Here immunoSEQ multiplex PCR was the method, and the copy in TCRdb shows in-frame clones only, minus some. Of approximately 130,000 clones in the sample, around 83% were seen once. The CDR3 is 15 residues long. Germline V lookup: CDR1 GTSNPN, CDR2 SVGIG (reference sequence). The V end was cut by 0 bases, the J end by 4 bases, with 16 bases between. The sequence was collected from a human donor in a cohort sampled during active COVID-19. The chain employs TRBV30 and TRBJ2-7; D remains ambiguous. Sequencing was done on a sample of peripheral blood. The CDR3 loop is CAWSVLRLTRYEQYV. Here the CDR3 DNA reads TGTGCCTGGAGTGTACTCCGGCTGACTCGTTACGAGCAGTACGTC.